The present T cell receptor beta chain was sequenced within a study of cytomegalovirus exposure and HLA in healthy donors. Profiled with immunoSEQ multiplex PCR; TCRdb holds only in-frame clones, not every one. The sample holds roughly 300,000 clones, roughly 90% seen once. This clone turned up a few times. The CDR3 consists of 14 residues. The V gene's germline CDR1 is SEHNR and CDR2 FQNEAQ (reference sequence). V was pared by 5 bases and J by 3 bases, with 7 bases of the junction left unmatched. Sequencing used PBMCs. The receptor was isolated from a woman aged 18-35 years in good health and CMV-seronegative. The chain uses TRBV7-9 and TRBJ2-7; 7 nucleotides match TRBD1. The CDR3 region is CASSEIGTVYEQYF. The CDR3 DNA is TGTGCCAGCAGCGAAATTGGGACAGTCTACGAGCAGTACTTC.